This TCR beta chain was sequenced for a study of CD8 T cells in Susac syndrome. Concerning this clonotype itself: Its antigen is not identified.

Findings and caveats of the study: Regarding the TCR sequencing and HLA analysis, the study admitted that a relatively small number of individuals were involved.

RNA totalling about 0.5 to 1 ug underwent reverse transcription with random hexamers. TCR beta CDR3 was amplified by immunoSEQ covering 54 Vbeta and 13 Jbeta. In TCRdb, the immunoSEQ multiplex PCR reads were re-called with MiXCR into one record per CDR3 protein. Counted here are approximately 180,000 distinct CDR3 sequences, approximately 93% occurring once; the ten biggest clones make up roughly 0.098%. The sequenced target, TCR beta, came from blood CD8+ and CD4+ T cells. Negative magnetic isolation gave CD8+ and CD4+ cells; FACS enriched CD8+ TEMRA. The CDR3 consists of 11 residues. Germline V gene sequence: CDR1 SNHLY, CDR2 FYNNEI. With 4 bases removed from V and 6 bases from J, the gap between germline ends came to 4 bases.

V gene TRBV2 combines with J gene TRBJ2-1; D unclear. This clonotype was sampled from a human donor with multiple sclerosis. The sample comprised CD4+ T cells from PBMCs. The CDR3 here is CASSGANEQFF. The CDR3 nucleotides are TGTGCCAGCAGTGGGGCCAATGAGCAGTTCTTC.